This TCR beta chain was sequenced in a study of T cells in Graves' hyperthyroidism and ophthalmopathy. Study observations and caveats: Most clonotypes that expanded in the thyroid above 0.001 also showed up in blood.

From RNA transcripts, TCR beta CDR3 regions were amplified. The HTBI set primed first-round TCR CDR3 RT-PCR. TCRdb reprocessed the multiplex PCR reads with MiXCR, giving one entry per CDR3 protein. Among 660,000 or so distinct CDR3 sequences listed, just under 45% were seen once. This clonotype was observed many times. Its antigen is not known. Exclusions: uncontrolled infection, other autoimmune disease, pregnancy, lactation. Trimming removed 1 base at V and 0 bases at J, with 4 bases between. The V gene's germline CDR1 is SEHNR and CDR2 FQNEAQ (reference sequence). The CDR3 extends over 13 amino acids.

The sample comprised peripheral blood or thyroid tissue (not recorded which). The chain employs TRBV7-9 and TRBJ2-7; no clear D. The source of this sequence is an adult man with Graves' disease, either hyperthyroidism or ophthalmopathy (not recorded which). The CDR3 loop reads CASSLVASYEQYF. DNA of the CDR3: TGTGCCAGCAGCTTAGTTGCCTCCTACGAGCAGTACTTC.